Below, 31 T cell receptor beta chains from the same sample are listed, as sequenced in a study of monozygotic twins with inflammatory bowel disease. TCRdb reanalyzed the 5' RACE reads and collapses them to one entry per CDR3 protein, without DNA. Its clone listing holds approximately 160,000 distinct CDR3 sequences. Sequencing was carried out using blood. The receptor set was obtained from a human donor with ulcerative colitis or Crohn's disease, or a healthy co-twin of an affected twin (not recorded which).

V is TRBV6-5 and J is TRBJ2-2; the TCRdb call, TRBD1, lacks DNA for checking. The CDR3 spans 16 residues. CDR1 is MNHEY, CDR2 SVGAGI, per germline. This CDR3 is CASSRRTDSNTGELFF.

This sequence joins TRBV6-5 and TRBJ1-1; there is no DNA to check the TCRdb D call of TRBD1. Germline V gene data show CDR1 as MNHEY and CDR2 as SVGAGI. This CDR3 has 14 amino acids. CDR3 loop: CASSYRGPDTEAFF.

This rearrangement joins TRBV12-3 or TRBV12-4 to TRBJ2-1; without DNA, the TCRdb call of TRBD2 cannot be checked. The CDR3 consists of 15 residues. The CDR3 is CASSLVGGGRNEQFF.

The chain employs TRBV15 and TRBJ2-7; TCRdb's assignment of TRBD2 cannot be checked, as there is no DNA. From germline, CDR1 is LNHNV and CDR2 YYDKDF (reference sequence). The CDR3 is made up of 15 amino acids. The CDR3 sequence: CATSRGEAGVYEQYF.

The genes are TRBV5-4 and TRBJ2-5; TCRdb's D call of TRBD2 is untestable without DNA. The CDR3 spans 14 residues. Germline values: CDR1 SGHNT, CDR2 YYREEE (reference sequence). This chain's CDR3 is CASSLTSGFETQYF.

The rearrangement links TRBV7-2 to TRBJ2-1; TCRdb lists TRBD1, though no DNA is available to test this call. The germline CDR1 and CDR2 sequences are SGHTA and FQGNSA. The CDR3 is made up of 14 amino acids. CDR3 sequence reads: CASSQARSYNEQFF.

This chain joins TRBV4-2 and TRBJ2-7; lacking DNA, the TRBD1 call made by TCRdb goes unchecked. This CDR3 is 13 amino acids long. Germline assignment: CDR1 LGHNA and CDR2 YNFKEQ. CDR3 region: CASSQSQGYEQYF.

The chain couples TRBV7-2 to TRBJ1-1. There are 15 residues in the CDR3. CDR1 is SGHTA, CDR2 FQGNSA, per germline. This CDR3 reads CASSPPYLPWTEAFF.

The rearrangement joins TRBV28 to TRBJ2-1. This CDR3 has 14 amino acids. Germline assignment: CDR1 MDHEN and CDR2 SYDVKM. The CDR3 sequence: CASRSGRALNEQFF.

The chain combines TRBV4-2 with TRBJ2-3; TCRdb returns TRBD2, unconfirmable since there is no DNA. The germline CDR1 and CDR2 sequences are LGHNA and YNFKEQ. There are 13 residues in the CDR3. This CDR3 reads CASSLRRDGTQYF.

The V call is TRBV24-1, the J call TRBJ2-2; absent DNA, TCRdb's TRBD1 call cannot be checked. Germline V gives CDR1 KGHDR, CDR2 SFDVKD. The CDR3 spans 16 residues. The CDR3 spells CATSDLHRGNTGELFF.

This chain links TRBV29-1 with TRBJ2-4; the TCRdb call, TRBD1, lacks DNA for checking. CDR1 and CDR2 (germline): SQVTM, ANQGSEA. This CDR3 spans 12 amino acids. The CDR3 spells CSVEGRGDIQYF.

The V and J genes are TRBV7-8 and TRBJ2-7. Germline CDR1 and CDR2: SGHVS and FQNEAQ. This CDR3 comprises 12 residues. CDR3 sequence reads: CASSVRTAEQYF.

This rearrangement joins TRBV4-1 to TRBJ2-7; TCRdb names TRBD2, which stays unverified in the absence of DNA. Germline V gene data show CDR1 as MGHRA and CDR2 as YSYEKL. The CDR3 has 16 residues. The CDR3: CASSQFYVITSYEQYF.

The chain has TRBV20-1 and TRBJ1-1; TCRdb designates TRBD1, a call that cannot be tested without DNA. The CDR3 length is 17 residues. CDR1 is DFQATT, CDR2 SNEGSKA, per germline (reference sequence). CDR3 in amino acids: CSARIQGALIMNTEAFF.

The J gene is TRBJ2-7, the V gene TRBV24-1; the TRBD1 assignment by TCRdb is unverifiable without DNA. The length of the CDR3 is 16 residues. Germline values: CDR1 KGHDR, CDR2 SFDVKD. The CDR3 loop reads CATSDPLGHGLYEQYF.

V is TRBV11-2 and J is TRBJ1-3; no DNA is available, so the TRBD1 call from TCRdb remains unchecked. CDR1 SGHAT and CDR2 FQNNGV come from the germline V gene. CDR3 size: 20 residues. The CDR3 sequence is CASSPRGPQGAMGSGNTIYF. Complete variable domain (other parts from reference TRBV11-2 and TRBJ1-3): EAGVAQSPRYKIIEKRQSVAFWCNPISGHATLYWYQQILGQGPKLLIQFQNNGVVDDSQLPKDRFSAERLKGVDSTLKIQPAKLEDSAVYLCASSPRGPQGAMGSGNTIYFGEGSWLTVV.

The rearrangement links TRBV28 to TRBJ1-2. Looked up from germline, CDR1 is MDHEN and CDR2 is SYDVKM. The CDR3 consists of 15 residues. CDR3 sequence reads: CASSRQGRPFYGYTF.

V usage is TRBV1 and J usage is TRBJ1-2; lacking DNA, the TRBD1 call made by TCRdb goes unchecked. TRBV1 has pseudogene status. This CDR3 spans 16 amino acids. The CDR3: CTSSQDHGGARYGYTF.

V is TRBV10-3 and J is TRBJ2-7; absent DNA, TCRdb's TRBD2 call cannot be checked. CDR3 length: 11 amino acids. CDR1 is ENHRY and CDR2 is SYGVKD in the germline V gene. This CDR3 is CAISGGVEQYF.

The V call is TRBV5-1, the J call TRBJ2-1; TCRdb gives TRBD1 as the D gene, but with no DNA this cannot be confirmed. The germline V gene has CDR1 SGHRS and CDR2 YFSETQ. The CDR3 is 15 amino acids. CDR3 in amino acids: CASSVGQGLSNEQFF.

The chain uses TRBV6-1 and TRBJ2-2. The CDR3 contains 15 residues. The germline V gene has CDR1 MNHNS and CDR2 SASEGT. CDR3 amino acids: CASRFAHGNTGELFF.

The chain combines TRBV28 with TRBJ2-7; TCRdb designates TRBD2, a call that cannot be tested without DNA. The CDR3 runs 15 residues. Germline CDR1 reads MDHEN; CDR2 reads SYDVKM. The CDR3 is CASRRGLAGYYEQYF. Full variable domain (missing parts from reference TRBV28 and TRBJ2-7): DVKVTQSSRYLVKRTGEKVFLECVQDMDHENMFWYRQDPGLGLRLIYFSYDVKMKEKGDIPEGYSVSREKKERFSLILESASTNQTSMYLCASRRGLAGYYEQYFGPGTRLTVT.

The CDR3: CATREDGNSPLHF. J is TRBJ1-6 and V is TRBV24-1. Germline V gives CDR1 KGHDR, CDR2 SFDVKD. This CDR3 spans 13 amino acids.

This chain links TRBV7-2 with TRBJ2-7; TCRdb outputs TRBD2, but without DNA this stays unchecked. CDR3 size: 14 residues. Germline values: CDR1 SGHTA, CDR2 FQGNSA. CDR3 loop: CASSSAGGPYEQYF.

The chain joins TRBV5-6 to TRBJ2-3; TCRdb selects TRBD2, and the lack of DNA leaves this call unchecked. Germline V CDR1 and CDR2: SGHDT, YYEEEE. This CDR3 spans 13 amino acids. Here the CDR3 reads CASSRRLADTQYF.

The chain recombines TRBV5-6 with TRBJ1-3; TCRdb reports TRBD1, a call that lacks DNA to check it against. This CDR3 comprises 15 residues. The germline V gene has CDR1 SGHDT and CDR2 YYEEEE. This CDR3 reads CASKGQPNSGNTIYF.

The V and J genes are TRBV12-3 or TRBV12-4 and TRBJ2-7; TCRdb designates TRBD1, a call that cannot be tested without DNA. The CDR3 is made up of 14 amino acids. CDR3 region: CASSVGQGRYEQYF.

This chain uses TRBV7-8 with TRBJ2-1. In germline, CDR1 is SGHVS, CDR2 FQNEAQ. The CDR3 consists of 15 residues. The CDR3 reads CASSLWGNSYNEQFF.

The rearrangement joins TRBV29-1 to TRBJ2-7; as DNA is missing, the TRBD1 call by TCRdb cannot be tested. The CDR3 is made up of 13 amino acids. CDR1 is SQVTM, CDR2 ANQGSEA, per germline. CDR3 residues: CSVPEHLSYEQYF.

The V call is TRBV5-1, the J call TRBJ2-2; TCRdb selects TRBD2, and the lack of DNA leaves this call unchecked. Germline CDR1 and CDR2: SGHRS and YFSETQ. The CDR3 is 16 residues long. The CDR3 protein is CASSLNSGIGTGELFF.